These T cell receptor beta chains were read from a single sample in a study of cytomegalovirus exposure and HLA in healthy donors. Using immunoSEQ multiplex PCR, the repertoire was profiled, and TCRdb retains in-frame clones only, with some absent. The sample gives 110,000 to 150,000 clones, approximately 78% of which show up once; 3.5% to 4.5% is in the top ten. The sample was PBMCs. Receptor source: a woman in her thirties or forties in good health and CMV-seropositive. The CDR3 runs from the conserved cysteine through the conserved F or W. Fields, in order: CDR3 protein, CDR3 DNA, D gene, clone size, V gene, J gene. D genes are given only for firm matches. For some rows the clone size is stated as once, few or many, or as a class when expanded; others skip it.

CDR3aa: CASSRQAVGTQYF
CDR3nt: TGTGCCAGCAGCCGACAGGCTGTGGGTACGCAGTATTTT
d_gene: .
abundance: .
v_gene: TRBV11-2
j_gene: TRBJ2-3

CDR3aa: CASSITGTSSPLHF
CDR3nt: TGTGCCAGCAGTATAACAGGAACCTCTTCACCCCTCCACTTT
d_gene: .
abundance: .
v_gene: TRBV27
j_gene: TRBJ1-6

CDR3aa: CASSVRGGVLSETQYF
CDR3nt: TGTGCCAGCAGTGTTCGAGGGGGCGTTTTGTCAGAGACCCAGTACTTC
d_gene: TRBD1
abundance: few
v_gene: TRBV2
j_gene: TRBJ2-5

CDR3aa: CASSPDRAGEQYF
CDR3nt: TGTGCCAGCAGTCCCGACAGGGCCGGCGAGCAGTACTTC
d_gene: TRBD1
abundance: .
v_gene: TRBV28
j_gene: TRBJ2-7

CDR3aa: CASRTVSNEQFF
CDR3nt: TGTGCCAGCAGGACAGTATCCAATGAGCAGTTCTTC
d_gene: .
abundance: .
v_gene: TRBV28
j_gene: TRBJ2-1

CDR3aa: CASSSESYNEQFF
CDR3nt: TGTGCCAGCTCGTCTGAGTCCTACAATGAGCAGTTCTTC
d_gene: .
abundance: .
v_gene: TRBV18
j_gene: TRBJ2-1

CDR3aa: CASSLGLASFADTQYF
CDR3nt: TGTGCCAGCAGCTTGGGACTAGCCTCTTTCGCAGATACGCAGTATTTT
d_gene: TRBD2
abundance: .
v_gene: TRBV25-1
j_gene: TRBJ2-3

CDR3aa: CASSTDLTGWQPPHF
CDR3nt: TGTGCCAGTAGTACCGACCTTACAGGGTGGCAGCCCCCGCATTTT
d_gene: .
abundance: .
v_gene: TRBV19
j_gene: TRBJ1-5

CDR3aa: CAGRRAHEQYF
CDR3nt: TGTGCCGGCAGGCGGGCCCACGAGCAGTACTTC
d_gene: .
abundance: .
v_gene: TRBV27
j_gene: TRBJ2-7

CDR3aa: CSVHKLRGTNYEQYF
CDR3nt: TGCAGCGTTCACAAACTCAGGGGTACCAACTACGAGCAGTACTTC
d_gene: .
abundance: few
v_gene: TRBV29-1
j_gene: TRBJ2-7

CDR3aa: CAISEWGTAVNTEAFF
CDR3nt: TGTGCCATCAGTGAATGGGGGACAGCGGTGAACACTGAAGCTTTCTTT
d_gene: TRBD1
abundance: .
v_gene: TRBV10-3
j_gene: TRBJ1-1

CDR3aa: CAWSAQGSEKLFF
CDR3nt: TGTGCCTGGAGTGCGCAGGGCTCCGAAAAACTGTTTTTT
d_gene: .
abundance: .
v_gene: TRBV30
j_gene: TRBJ1-4

CDR3aa: CAWSGLANTDTQYF
CDR3nt: TGTGCCTGGAGTGGACTAGCAAATACAGATACGCAGTATTTT
d_gene: TRBD2
abundance: .
v_gene: TRBV30
j_gene: TRBJ2-3

CDR3aa: CAWSPLRGSNQPQHF
CDR3nt: TGTGCCTGGAGTCCCCTCAGGGGTAGCAATCAGCCCCAGCATTTT
d_gene: .
abundance: .
v_gene: TRBV30
j_gene: TRBJ1-5

CDR3aa: CASSQDLVARGSYEQYF
CDR3nt: TGCGCCAGCAGCCAAGATTTAGTAGCTCGCGGCTCCTACGAGCAGTACTTC
d_gene: .
abundance: .
v_gene: TRBV4-1
j_gene: TRBJ2-7

CDR3aa: CASSGLDSRSTDTQYF
CDR3nt: TGTGCCAGCAGCGGACTGGATAGCCGAAGCACAGATACGCAGTATTTT
d_gene: .
abundance: .
v_gene: TRBV9
j_gene: TRBJ2-3

CDR3aa: CASRGLAGEPDTQYF
CDR3nt: TGTGCCAGCAGGGGACTAGCGGGAGAACCAGATACGCAGTATTTT
d_gene: TRBD2
abundance: .
v_gene: TRBV9
j_gene: TRBJ2-3

CDR3aa: CASSKWGGVALRQPQHF
CDR3nt: TGTGCCAGCAGTAAGTGGGGAGGGGTCGCCTTGAGGCAGCCCCAGCATTTT
d_gene: .
abundance: .
v_gene: TRBV21-1
j_gene: TRBJ1-5

CDR3aa: CASSTTGDYNSPLHF
CDR3nt: TGCGCCAGCAGCACGACAGGGGATTATAATTCACCCCTCCACTTT
d_gene: TRBD1
abundance: .
v_gene: TRBV5-1
j_gene: TRBJ1-6

CDR3aa: CASRGQLEKLFF
CDR3nt: TGTGCCAGCAGAGGACAGTTGGAAAAACTGTTTTTT
d_gene: .
abundance: .
v_gene: TRBV27
j_gene: TRBJ1-4

CDR3aa: CASSLRAGEYEQYF
CDR3nt: TGTGCCAGCAGCTTGAGAGCGGGAGAGTACGAGCAGTACTTC
d_gene: TRBD2
abundance: .
v_gene: TRBV5-4
j_gene: TRBJ2-7

CDR3aa: CASSTTGGGGNQPQHF
CDR3nt: TGTGCCAGCAGCACGACAGGGGGAGGCGGCAATCAGCCCCAGCATTTT
d_gene: TRBD1
abundance: .
v_gene: TRBV7-8
j_gene: TRBJ1-5

CDR3aa: CAWTTTRGYTF
CDR3nt: TGTGCCTGGACCACAACGAGGGGCTACACCTTC
d_gene: .
abundance: .
v_gene: TRBV30
j_gene: TRBJ1-2

CDR3aa: CASRTSSGEFVGTQYF
CDR3nt: TGTGCCAGCAGGACCTCTAGCGGGGAGTTTGTCGGTACGCAGTATTTT
d_gene: TRBD2
abundance: once
v_gene: TRBV7-2
j_gene: TRBJ2-3

CDR3aa: CASSSDRVEKLFF
CDR3nt: TGCGCCAGCAGCTCCGACAGGGTTGAAAAACTGTTTTTT
d_gene: TRBD1
abundance: few
v_gene: TRBV5-1
j_gene: TRBJ1-4

CDR3aa: CASSLRGDRVPSNEQFF
CDR3nt: TGTGCCAGCAGCTTGAGGGGGGACAGGGTCCCTTCGAATGAGCAGTTCTTC
d_gene: TRBD1
abundance: .
v_gene: TRBV5-5
j_gene: TRBJ2-1